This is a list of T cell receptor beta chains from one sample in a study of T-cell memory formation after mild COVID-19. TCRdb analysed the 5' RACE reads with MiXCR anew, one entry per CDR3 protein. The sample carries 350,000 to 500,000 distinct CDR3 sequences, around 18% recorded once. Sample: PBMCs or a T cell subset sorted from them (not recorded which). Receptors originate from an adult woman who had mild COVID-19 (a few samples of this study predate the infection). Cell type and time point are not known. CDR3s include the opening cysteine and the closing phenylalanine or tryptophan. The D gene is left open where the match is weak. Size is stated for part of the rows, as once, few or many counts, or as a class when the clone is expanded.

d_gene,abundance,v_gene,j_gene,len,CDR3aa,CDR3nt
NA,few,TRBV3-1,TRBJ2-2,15,CASSDGQLNTGELFF,TGTGCCAGCAGCGACGGACAGCTAAACACCGGGGAGCTGTTTTTT
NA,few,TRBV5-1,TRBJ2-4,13,CASSLAGRGLQYF,TGCGCCAGCAGCTTGGCCGGACGGGGCTTACAGTACTTC
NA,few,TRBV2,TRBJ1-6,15,CASSELGRGNSPLHF,TGTGCCAGCAGTGAATTGGGACGTGGTAATTCACCCCTCCACTTT
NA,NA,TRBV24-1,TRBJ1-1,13,CATAEGQDTEAFF,TGTGCCACCGCAGAAGGGCAAGACACTGAAGCTTTCTTT
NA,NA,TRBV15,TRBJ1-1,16,CATSRPASFLYTEAFF,TGTGCCACCAGCAGGCCCGCCAGTTTCCTCTACACTGAAGCTTTCTTT
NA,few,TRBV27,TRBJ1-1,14,CASSLSAGMTEAFF,TGTGCCAGCAGTTTATCGGCAGGGATGACTGAAGCTTTCTTT
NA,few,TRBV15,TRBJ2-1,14,CATSRAGEVNEQFF,TGTGCCACCAGCAGAGCGGGAGAAGTCAATGAGCAGTTCTTC
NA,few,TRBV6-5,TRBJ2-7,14,CASRRTRASYEQYF,TGTGCCAGCAGGAGGACACGAGCTTCCTACGAGCAGTACTTC
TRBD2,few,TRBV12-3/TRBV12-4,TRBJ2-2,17,CASSHSLAGTNTGELFF,TGTGCCAGCAGTCACTCACTAGCGGGGACGAACACCGGGGAGCTGTTTTTT
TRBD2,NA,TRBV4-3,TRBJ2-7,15,CASSQVTSGRNEQYF,TGCGCCAGCAGCCAAGTAACTAGCGGGAGAAACGAGCAGTACTTC
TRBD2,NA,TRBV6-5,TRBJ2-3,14,CASRSGVSTDTQYF,TGTGCCAGCAGAAGCGGGGTGAGCACAGATACGCAGTATTTT
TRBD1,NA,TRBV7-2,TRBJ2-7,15,CASSLEGTGRYEQYF,TGTGCCAGCAGCTTAGAGGGGACAGGGAGGTACGAGCAGTACTTC
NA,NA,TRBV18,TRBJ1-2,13,CASSPLGGDGYTF,TGTGCCAGCTCACCACTGGGAGGGGATGGCTACACCTTC
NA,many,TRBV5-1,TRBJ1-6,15,CASSLAAGNTSPLHF,TGCGCCAGCAGCTTGGCGGCAGGGAATACTTCACCCCTCCACTTT
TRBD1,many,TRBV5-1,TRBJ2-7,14,CASSLDRGNNEQYF,TGCGCCAGCAGCCTCGACAGGGGAAATAACGAGCAGTACTTC
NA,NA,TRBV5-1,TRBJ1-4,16,CASSLGVRESSEKLFF,TGCGCCAGCAGCTTGGGTGTGAGGGAGTCGAGTGAAAAACTGTTTTTT
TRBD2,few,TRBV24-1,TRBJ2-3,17,CATSVLTSGVHTDTQYF,TGTGCCACCAGTGTTCTGACTAGCGGCGTACACACAGATACGCAGTATTTT
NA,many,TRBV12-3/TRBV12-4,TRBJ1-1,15,CASSSHRATDTEAFF,TGTGCCAGCAGTTCCCACAGGGCCACGGACACTGAAGCTTTCTTT
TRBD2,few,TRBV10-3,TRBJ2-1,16,CAITTNSGGAGDEQFF,TGTGCCATCACCACTAATAGCGGGGGGGCCGGCGATGAGCAGTTCTTC
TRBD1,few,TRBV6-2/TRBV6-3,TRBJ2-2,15,CASTSGTEDSGELFF,TGTGCCAGCACATCCGGGACAGAGGATTCCGGGGAGCTGTTTTTT
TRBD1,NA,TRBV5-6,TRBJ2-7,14,CASSPGTGVYEQYF,TGTGCCAGCAGCCCCGGGACAGGGGTGTACGAGCAGTACTTC
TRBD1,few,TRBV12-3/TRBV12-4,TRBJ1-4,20,CASSSIPDRPGSKKNEKLFF,TGTGCCAGCAGTTCTATCCCGGACAGGCCTGGGTCGAAAAAGAATGAAAAACTGTTTTTT
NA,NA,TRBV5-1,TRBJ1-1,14,CASSTIQGNTEAFF,TGCGCCAGCAGCACCATCCAGGGGAACACTGAAGCTTTCTTT
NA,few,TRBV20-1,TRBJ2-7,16,CSARASVPASSYEQYF,TGCAGTGCTAGAGCATCTGTCCCGGCTAGCTCCTACGAGCAGTACTTC
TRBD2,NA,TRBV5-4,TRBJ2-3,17,CASSPRLAGEGTDTQYF,TGTGCCAGCAGCCCCAGACTAGCGGGAGAGGGCACAGATACGCAGTATTTT
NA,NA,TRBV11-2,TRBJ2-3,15,CASSSLGSTSDTQYF,TGTGCCAGCAGCTCCTTGGGGAGTACGTCAGATACGCAGTATTTT
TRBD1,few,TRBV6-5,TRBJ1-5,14,CASSHRGVDQPQHF,TGTGCCAGCAGCCACAGGGGCGTGGATCAGCCCCAGCATTTT
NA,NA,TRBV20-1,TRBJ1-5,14,CSAGDGLSNQPQHF,TGCAGTGCTGGCGACGGTCTTAGCAATCAGCCCCAGCATTTT
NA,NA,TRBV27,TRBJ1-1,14,CASSSNRLNEAAFF,TGTGCCAGCAGTTCTAACCGTTTGAACGAGGCCGCTTTCTTT